This passage covers 14 T cell receptor beta chains from one sample sequenced in a study of Graves' ophthalmopathy and Graves' hyperthyroidism. The sequenced template was RNA, covering the TCR beta CDR3 region. HTBI-primed first-round RT-PCR preceded second-round multiplex PCR. TCRdb re-called the multiplex PCR reads through MiXCR, storing one row per CDR3 protein. The sample yields around 340,000 distinct CDR3 sequences, roughly a sixth seen once. The sequenced sample consisted of peripheral blood. All receptors come from an adult man with Graves' ophthalmopathy.

This clonotype was picked up many times. The junction departs from the called germline gene at one end, perhaps through a read error. The V and J genes are TRBV19 and TRBJ1-5; 10 bases line up with TRBD1. CDR3 length equals 15 residues. Germline lookup yields CDR1 LNHDA and CDR2 SQIVND (reference sequence). CDR3 region: CVSSIPGQGTQPQHF. In nucleotides, the CDR3 is TGTGTCAGTAGTATCCCGGGACAGGGGACCCAGCCCCAGCATTTT.

Remarks on this clonotype: One end of the junction varies from germline; a read error may be responsible. This rearrangement joins TRBV6-1 to TRBJ2-7; D might be TRBD2 (6 bases). CDR1 and CDR2 (germline): MNHNS, SASEGT. The CDR3 runs 12 residues. CDR3 sequence: CASVEGTREQSF. The CDR3 bases are TGTGCCAGCGTGGAGGGGACCCGCGAGCAGTCCTTC.

Ten or more counts support this clonotype. The CDR3: CSVAREDRVPEAFF. The CDR3, as DNA: TGCAGCGTTGCTAGGGAGGACAGGGTCCCTGAAGCTTTCTTT. This chain uses TRBV29-1 with TRBJ1-1, with 8 bases aligning to TRBD1. Looked up from germline, CDR1 is SQVTM and CDR2 is ANQGSEA. The CDR3 sequence is 14 residues long. J lost 6 bases, V lost 4 bases, and 10 bases had no gene match.

This clonotype was picked up many times. The chain couples TRBV6-2 or TRBV6-3 to TRBJ1-1; unclear D gene. CDR3 length: 14 residues. Trimming took off 5 bases at V and 2 bases at J, with 12 bases between the two ends. Germline loops: CDR1 MNHEY, CDR2 SVGEGT. This chain's CDR3 is CASSKRTKNTEAFF. The CDR3 DNA is TGTGCCAGCAGTAAGCGGACCAAAAACACTGAAGCTTTCTTT.

This clonotype has at least ten counts. The chain carries TRBV4-3 and TRBJ2-7; weak D call: TRBD1 (5 bases). Germline CDR1 reads LGHNA; CDR2 reads YSLEER. V was clipped by 1 base and J by 2 bases, with 6 bases between them. The CDR3 spans 13 residues. In DNA, the CDR3 is TGCGCCAGCAGCCAAGGGACAACCTACGAGCAGTACTTC. Translated: CASSQGTTYEQYF.

This clonotype was observed many times. In DNA, the CDR3 is TGTGCCAGCAGCCCCCTCGGTTCACCCCTCCACTTT. This sequence encodes CASSPLGSPLHF. This chain links TRBV6-2 or TRBV6-3 with TRBJ1-6; D remains ambiguous. This CDR3 contains 12 residues. Germline V gene data show CDR1 as MNHEY and CDR2 as SVGEGT. Trimming removed 6 bases at V and 9 bases at J, with 9 bases between.

This chain connects TRBV28 to TRBJ2-5; possible D gene TRBD2, 6 bases. Germline CDR1 MDHEN, CDR2 SYDVKM. Trimming left V 10 bases short and J 3 bases short, with 15 bases between. The length of the CDR3 is 13 residues. In nucleotides, the CDR3 is TGTGCCACTGTCGGGACTCCTAAAGAGACCCAGTACTTC. Residues: CATVGTPKETQYF. The whole variable domain, filled in from reference TRBV28 and TRBJ2-5, reads DVKVTQSSRYLVKRTGEKVFLECVQDMDHENMFWYRQDPGLGLRLIYFSYDVKMKEKGDIPEGYSVSREKKERFSLILESASTNQTSMYLCATVGTPKETQYFGPGTRLLVL.

This clonotype was picked up many times. The CDR3, as DNA: TGTGCCAGCAGCTTCTTGGGATTGAACACTGAAGCTTTCTTT. Protein: CASSFLGLNTEAFF. The chain couples TRBV7-2 to TRBJ1-1; D not certain. The V end lost 3 bases, the J end lost 0 bases, and 8 bases lay between the germline ends. The CDR3 contains 14 residues. CDR1 and CDR2 (germline): SGHTA, FQGNSA.

On this clonotype itself: This may stem from a read error, because a much larger clone lies one nucleotide away. V is TRBV30 and J is TRBJ1-1; D call uncertain. The CDR3 sequence is 13 residues long. Germline loops: CDR1 GTSNPN, CDR2 SVGIG (reference sequence). Trimming left V 4 bases short and J 1 base short, with 10 bases between. The CDR3: CAWKPGRNTEAFF. The DNA of the CDR3 is TGTGCCTGGAAACCGGGGAGGAACACTGAAGCTTTCTTT.

This clonotype was detected many times. This rearrangement joins TRBV24-1 to TRBJ1-6; D is uncertain. Germline-derived CDR1 and CDR2 are KGHDR and SFDVKD. V dropped 3 bases and J dropped 9 bases, with 14 bases sitting between them. The CDR3 consists of 15 residues. CDR3 DNA sequence: TGTGCCACCAGTGATCTTACTAGAGGGAGTTCACCCCTCCACTTT. Translating it yields CATSDLTRGSSPLHF.

This clonotype was recorded at least ten times. CDR3 residues: CASIGDGMVETQYF. The CDR3 nucleotides read TGCGCCAGCATAGGGGACGGAATGGTAGAGACCCAGTACTTC. This chain uses TRBV5-1 with TRBJ2-5; D is tentatively TRBD1 or TRBD2 (5 bases each). Germline lookup yields CDR1 SGHRS and CDR2 YFSETQ. The V end lost 6 bases, the J end lost 4 bases, and 16 bases lay between the germline ends. The CDR3 runs 14 residues. The whole variable domain, filled in from reference TRBV5-1 and TRBJ2-5, reads KAGVTQTPRYLIKTRGQQVTLSCSPISGHRSVSWYQQTPGQGLQFLFEYFSETQRNKGNFPGRFSGRQFSNSRSEMNVSTLELGDSALYLCASIGDGMVETQYFGPGTRLLVL.

This clonotype was found many times. This chain joins TRBV6-1 and TRBJ2-2; 11 nucleotides match TRBD1. The CDR3 loop spans 15 amino acids. J gave up 5 bases and V 6 bases, and 5 bases lay outside the gene matches. CDR1 is MNHNS and CDR2 is SASEGT in the germline V gene. The CDR3 sequence: CASRQGQGATGELFF. The CDR3 DNA reads as TGTGCCAGCAGACAAGGACAGGGGGCAACCGGGGAGCTGTTTTTT.

As regards this clonotype: Given a much more abundant clone one base away, this may be a read error. The rearrangement uses TRBV5-1 and TRBJ2-2; 8 bases match TRBD1. Germline CDR1 is SGHRS and CDR2 is YFSETQ. The CDR3 has 15 amino acids. The V and J ends lost 6 bases and 4 bases, in that order; junction bases with no gene match: 8. As DNA, the CDR3 is TGCGCCAGCAAAGTAAGCCAGGGGGCCACCGGGGAGCTGTTTTTT. This codes for CASKVSQGATGELFF. Full variable domain (outside the CDR3, taken from reference TRBV5-1 and TRBJ2-2): KAGVTQTPRYLIKTRGQQVTLSCSPISGHRSVSWYQQTPGQGLQFLFEYFSETQRNKGNFPGRFSGRQFSNSRSEMNVSTLELGDSALYLCASKVSQGATGELFFGEGSRLTVL.

This clonotype has a count of ten or more. The chain is built from TRBV24-1 and TRBJ1-2; 7 bases are a match to TRBD1. Trimming took 2 bases from V and 8 from J; bases not matched to a gene: 4. CDR1 KGHDR and CDR2 SFDVKD come from the germline V gene. This CDR3 spans 13 amino acids. This chain's CDR3 is CATSDWTGWGYTF. The CDR3 coding sequence is TGTGCCACCAGTGATTGGACAGGTTGGGGCTACACCTTC.